The rows below give T cell receptor beta chains drawn from one sample of a study of cytomegalovirus exposure and HLA in healthy donors. Assay: immunoSEQ multiplex PCR; the TCRdb copy retains only in-frame clones and omits some. The table lists 75,000 to 80,000 clones, more than 60% of them singletons, with approximately 1.6% in the top ten. The sample comprised PBMCs. These TCRs come from a man between 40 and 49 years old in good health and CMV-seronegative. CDR3s include the opening cysteine and the closing phenylalanine or tryptophan. Fields, in order: D gene, J gene, clone size, V gene, CDR3 protein, CDR3 DNA. D genes are given only for firm matches. Size is omitted from some rows. Given values are once, few, many or a class for expanded clones.

d_call: TRBD1; j_call: TRBJ2-2; clone_size: .; v_call: TRBV5-3; cdr3_aa: CARSPRTGLTGELFF; cdr3_nt: TGTGCCAGAAGCCCAAGGACAGGCCTCACCGGGGAGCTGTTTTTT
d_call: .; j_call: TRBJ2-7; clone_size: few; v_call: TRBV14; cdr3_aa: CASSQDEALPYEQYF; cdr3_nt: TGTGCCAGCAGCCAAGATGAGGCTCTTCCCTACGAGCAGTACTTC
d_call: TRBD1; j_call: TRBJ1-6; clone_size: .; v_call: TRBV6-1; cdr3_aa: CASSETGTGGSPLHF; cdr3_nt: TGTGCCAGCAGTGAAACCGGGACAGGGGGATCACCCCTCCACTTT
d_call: .; j_call: TRBJ2-7; clone_size: .; v_call: TRBV11-2; cdr3_aa: CASSSTLSYEQYF; cdr3_nt: TGTGCCAGCAGCTCGACTCTTTCCTACGAGCAGTACTTC
d_call: .; j_call: TRBJ2-7; clone_size: .; v_call: TRBV6-7; cdr3_aa: CASNQGGEEQYF; cdr3_nt: TGTGCCAGCAACCAGGGGGGAGAAGAGCAGTACTTC
d_call: .; j_call: TRBJ1-2; clone_size: few; v_call: TRBV10-2; cdr3_aa: CASSETTTSGGYTF; cdr3_nt: TGCGCCAGCAGTGAGACTACTACGTCGGGTGGCTACACCTTC
d_call: .; j_call: TRBJ2-2; clone_size: once; v_call: TRBV7-8; cdr3_aa: CASSYTGFGELFF; cdr3_nt: TGTGCCAGCAGCTACACAGGGTTCGGGGAGCTGTTTTTT
d_call: TRBD2; j_call: TRBJ2-3; clone_size: .; v_call: TRBV19; cdr3_aa: CASSMASGRIDTQYF; cdr3_nt: TGTGCCAGTAGTATGGCTAGCGGGAGGATAGATACGCAGTATTTT
d_call: .; j_call: TRBJ2-3; clone_size: .; v_call: TRBV28; cdr3_aa: CASSLTGPTGRTDTQYF; cdr3_nt: TGTGCCAGCAGTTTGACGGGCCCAACGGGGAGGACAGATACGCAGTATTTT
d_call: TRBD2; j_call: TRBJ2-3; clone_size: .; v_call: TRBV5-1; cdr3_aa: CATGTRSGAPDTQYF; cdr3_nt: TGCGCCACCGGGACTAGGAGCGGGGCCCCAGATACGCAGTATTTT
d_call: .; j_call: TRBJ1-2; clone_size: few; v_call: TRBV5-6; cdr3_aa: CASSPGNHGYTF; cdr3_nt: TGTGCCAGCAGCCCGGGTAACCATGGCTACACCTTC
d_call: TRBD2; j_call: TRBJ2-1; clone_size: .; v_call: TRBV6-4; cdr3_aa: CASSKTSGSVDEQFF; cdr3_nt: TGTGCCAGCAGTAAAACTAGCGGGAGTGTGGATGAGCAGTTCTTC
d_call: TRBD2; j_call: TRBJ2-1; clone_size: .; v_call: TRBV5-1; cdr3_aa: CASSQVGLAGNNEQFF; cdr3_nt: TGCGCCAGCAGCCAAGTTGGGCTAGCGGGAAATAACGAGCAGTTCTTC
d_call: .; j_call: TRBJ2-7; clone_size: .; v_call: TRBV11-2; cdr3_aa: CASSLTDGDFYEQYF; cdr3_nt: TGTGCCAGCAGCTTGACGGACGGGGATTTCTACGAGCAGTACTTC
d_call: TRBD1; j_call: TRBJ1-1; clone_size: .; v_call: TRBV2; cdr3_aa: CASSDGQGNTEAFF; cdr3_nt: TGTGCCAGCAGTGATGGACAGGGGAACACTGAAGCTTTCTTT
d_call: .; j_call: TRBJ1-6; clone_size: once; v_call: TRBV11-2; cdr3_aa: CASSLQEMGSPLHF; cdr3_nt: TGTGCCAGCAGCCTACAGGAGATGGGATCACCCCTCCACTTT
d_call: .; j_call: TRBJ2-7; clone_size: few; v_call: TRBV19; cdr3_aa: CASSPRRVRADEQYF; cdr3_nt: TGTGCCAGTAGCCCCCGACGGGTCCGAGCGGATGAGCAGTACTTC
d_call: .; j_call: TRBJ2-5; clone_size: .; v_call: TRBV2; cdr3_aa: CASKRGGTQYF; cdr3_nt: TGTGCCAGCAAAAGGGGGGGGACCCAGTACTTC
d_call: .; j_call: TRBJ2-7; clone_size: .; v_call: TRBV28; cdr3_aa: CASSFGQDYEQYF; cdr3_nt: TGTGCCAGCAGTTTTGGGCAAGACTACGAGCAGTACTTC
d_call: TRBD1; j_call: TRBJ2-6; clone_size: .; v_call: TRBV6-5; cdr3_aa: CASSRTGPGANVLTF; cdr3_nt: TGTGCCAGCAGTAGGACAGGGCCTGGGGCCAACGTCCTGACTTTC
d_call: TRBD1; j_call: TRBJ1-6; clone_size: .; v_call: TRBV5-1; cdr3_aa: CASSLDGTGRSPLHF; cdr3_nt: TGCGCCAGCAGCTTGGATGGGACAGGGCGTTCACCCCTCCACTTT
d_call: TRBD2; j_call: TRBJ2-5; clone_size: .; v_call: TRBV6-1; cdr3_aa: CASRTGLAGGETQYF; cdr3_nt: TGTGCCAGCAGGACCGGACTAGCGGGAGGAGAGACCCAGTACTTC
d_call: .; j_call: TRBJ2-7; clone_size: .; v_call: TRBV28; cdr3_aa: CASTPGSYEQYF; cdr3_nt: TGTGCCAGCACCCCAGGATCCTACGAGCAGTACTTC
d_call: TRBD2; j_call: TRBJ2-3; clone_size: .; v_call: TRBV30; cdr3_aa: CAWSSGGRDTQYF; cdr3_nt: TGTGCCTGGAGTTCCGGGGGGAGAGATACGCAGTATTTT
d_call: TRBD1; j_call: TRBJ2-7; clone_size: few; v_call: TRBV28; cdr3_aa: CASSGQVWRYEQYF; cdr3_nt: TGTGCCAGCAGTGGACAGGTGTGGCGTTACGAGCAGTACTTC
d_call: .; j_call: TRBJ1-1; clone_size: .; v_call: TRBV5-1; cdr3_aa: CASSPVDGGLKPEAFF; cdr3_nt: TGCGCCAGCAGCCCCGTAGATGGAGGGTTAAAACCTGAAGCTTTCTTT
d_call: .; j_call: TRBJ1-4; clone_size: .; v_call: TRBV19; cdr3_aa: CASSPEEGEKLFF; cdr3_nt: TGTGCCAGTAGTCCAGAAGAGGGTGAAAAACTGTTTTTT
d_call: TRBD1; j_call: TRBJ1-2; clone_size: .; v_call: TRBV7-2; cdr3_aa: CASSSSGTGYYGYTF; cdr3_nt: TGTGCCAGCAGCAGCTCCGGGACAGGGTACTATGGCTACACCTTC
d_call: .; j_call: TRBJ2-7; clone_size: .; v_call: TRBV28; cdr3_aa: CASLPGGSTGYEQYF; cdr3_nt: TGTGCCAGCCTCCCCGGCGGGTCTACTGGCTACGAGCAGTACTTC
d_call: .; j_call: TRBJ1-1; clone_size: .; v_call: TRBV27; cdr3_aa: CASSLRGRNTEAFF; cdr3_nt: TGTGCCAGCAGTTTAAGGGGGAGGAACACTGAAGCTTTCTTT
d_call: TRBD2; j_call: TRBJ2-7; clone_size: few; v_call: TRBV28; cdr3_aa: CASRAVSGTSYEQYF; cdr3_nt: TGTGCCAGCAGAGCCGTCAGCGGGACCTCCTACGAGCAGTACTTC
d_call: TRBD1; j_call: TRBJ2-6; clone_size: .; v_call: TRBV2; cdr3_aa: CASSYRGPMGANVLTF; cdr3_nt: TGTGCCAGCAGTTACAGGGGGCCGATGGGGGCCAACGTCCTGACTTTC
d_call: .; j_call: TRBJ1-2; clone_size: .; v_call: TRBV7-2; cdr3_aa: CASSPDRNYGYTF; cdr3_nt: TGTGCCAGCAGCCCAGACAGAAACTATGGCTACACCTTC
d_call: .; j_call: TRBJ1-2; clone_size: .; v_call: TRBV14; cdr3_aa: CASSPQGALGYTF; cdr3_nt: TGTGCCAGCAGCCCACAGGGTGCGCTTGGCTACACCTTC
d_call: .; j_call: TRBJ2-1; clone_size: few; v_call: TRBV7-6; cdr3_aa: CASSSIYQGRSYNEQFF; cdr3_nt: TGTGCCAGCAGCTCAATCTACCAGGGCCGCTCCTACAATGAGCAGTTCTTC
d_call: .; j_call: TRBJ1-2; clone_size: .; v_call: TRBV28; cdr3_aa: CASSPGVLSSGGYTF; cdr3_nt: TGTGCCAGCAGTCCTGGCGTTTTGTCCTCGGGTGGCTACACCTTC
d_call: .; j_call: TRBJ1-2; clone_size: .; v_call: TRBV12-5; cdr3_aa: CASGLQGGGGYTF; cdr3_nt: TGTGCTAGTGGTTTGCAGGGAGGGGGAGGCTACACCTTC